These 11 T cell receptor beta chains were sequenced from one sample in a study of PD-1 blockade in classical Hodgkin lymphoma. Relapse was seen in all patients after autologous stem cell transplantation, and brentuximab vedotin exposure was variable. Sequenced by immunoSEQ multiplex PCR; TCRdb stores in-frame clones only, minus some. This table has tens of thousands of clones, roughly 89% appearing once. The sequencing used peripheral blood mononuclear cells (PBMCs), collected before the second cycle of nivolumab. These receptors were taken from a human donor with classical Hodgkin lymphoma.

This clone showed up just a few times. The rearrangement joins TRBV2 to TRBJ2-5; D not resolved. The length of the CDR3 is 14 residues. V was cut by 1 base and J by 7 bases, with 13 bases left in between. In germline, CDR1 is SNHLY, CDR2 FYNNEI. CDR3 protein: CASSEEATSGTQYF. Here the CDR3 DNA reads TGTGCCAGCAGTGAAGAGGCTACTTCAGGGACCCAGTACTTC.

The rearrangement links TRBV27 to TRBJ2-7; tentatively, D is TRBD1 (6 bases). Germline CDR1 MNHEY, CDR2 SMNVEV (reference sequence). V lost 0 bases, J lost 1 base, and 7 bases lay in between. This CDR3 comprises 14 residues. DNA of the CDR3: TGTGCCAGCAGTTTATCGAGGGGGTCCTACGAGCAGTACTTC. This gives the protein CASSLSRGSYEQYF.

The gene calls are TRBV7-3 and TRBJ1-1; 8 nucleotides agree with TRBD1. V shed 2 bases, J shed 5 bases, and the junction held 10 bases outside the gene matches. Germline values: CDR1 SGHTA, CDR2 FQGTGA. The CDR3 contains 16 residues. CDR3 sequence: CASSLGFRGLGTEAFF. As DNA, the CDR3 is TGTGCCAGCAGCTTAGGGTTCAGGGGGCTAGGGACTGAAGCTTTCTTT.

CDR3 protein: CASSGGSPDTQYF. The DNA of the CDR3 is TGTGCCAGCTCAGGCGGGAGCCCAGATACGCAGTATTTT. The J gene is TRBJ2-3, the V gene TRBV18, with TRBD2 identical over 7 bases. The ends lost 5 bases at V and 4 bases at J; junction bases unmatched: 3. Germline values: CDR1 KGHSH, CDR2 LQKENI. CDR3 length: 13 amino acids.

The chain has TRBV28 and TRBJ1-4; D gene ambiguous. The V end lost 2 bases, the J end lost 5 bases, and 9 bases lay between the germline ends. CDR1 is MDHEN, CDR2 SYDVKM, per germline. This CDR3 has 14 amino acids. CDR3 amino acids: CASSLGQLNEKLFF. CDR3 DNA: TGTGCCAGCAGTTTAGGGCAGTTAAATGAAAAACTGTTTTTT.

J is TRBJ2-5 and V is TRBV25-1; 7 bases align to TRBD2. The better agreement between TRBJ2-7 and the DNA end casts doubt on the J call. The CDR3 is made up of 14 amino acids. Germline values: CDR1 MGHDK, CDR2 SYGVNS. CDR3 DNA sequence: TGTGCCAGCAGTGACGAAGGCGGGAGCTACGAGCAGTACTTC. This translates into CASSDEGGSYEQYF.

For the CDR3, the DNA is TGTGCCTGGAACCCGGGACATTCTAATCAGCCCCAGCATTTT. Translating it yields CAWNPGHSNQPQHF. The chain employs TRBV30 and TRBJ1-5; D may be TRBD1 (6 bases). The ends were cut back, 4 bases at V and 4 bases at J, with 14 bases in the middle. This CDR3 has 14 residues. Per the germline V gene, CDR1 is GTSNPN and CDR2 is SVGIG (reference sequence).

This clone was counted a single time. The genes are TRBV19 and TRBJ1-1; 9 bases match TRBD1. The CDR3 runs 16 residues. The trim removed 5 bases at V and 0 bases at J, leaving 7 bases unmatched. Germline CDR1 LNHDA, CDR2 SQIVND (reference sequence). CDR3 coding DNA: TGTGCCAGTAGTCTCAGGACAGGGGCAATGAACACTGAAGCTTTCTTT. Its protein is CASSLRTGAMNTEAFF. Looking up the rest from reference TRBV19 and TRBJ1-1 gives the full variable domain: DGGITQSPKYLFRKEGQNVTLSCEQNLNHDAMYWYRQDPGQGLRLIYYSQIVNDFQKGDIAEGYSVSREKKESFPLTVTSAQKNPTAFYLCASSLRTGAMNTEAFFGQGTRLTVV.

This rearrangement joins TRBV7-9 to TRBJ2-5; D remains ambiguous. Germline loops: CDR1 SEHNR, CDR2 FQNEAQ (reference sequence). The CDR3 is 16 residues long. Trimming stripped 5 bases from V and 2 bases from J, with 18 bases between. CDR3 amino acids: CASSPGHGRKQETQYF. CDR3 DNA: TGTGCCAGCAGCCCTGGGCACGGACGGAAACAAGAGACCCAGTACTTC.

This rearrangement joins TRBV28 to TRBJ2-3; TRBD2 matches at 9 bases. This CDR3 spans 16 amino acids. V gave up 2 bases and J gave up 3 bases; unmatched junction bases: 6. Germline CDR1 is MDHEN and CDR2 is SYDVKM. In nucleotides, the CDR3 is TGTGCCAGCAGTTTAGGTGCGGGAGGGACGACAGATACGCAGTATTTT. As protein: CASSLGAGGTTDTQYF.

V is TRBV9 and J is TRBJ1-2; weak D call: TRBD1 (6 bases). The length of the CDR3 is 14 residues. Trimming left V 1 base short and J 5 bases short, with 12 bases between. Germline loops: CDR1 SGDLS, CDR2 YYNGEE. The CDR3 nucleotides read TGTGCCAGCAGCGTAACCGGGACAACATATGGCTACACCTTC. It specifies CASSVTGTTYGYTF.